This T cell receptor beta chain stems from a study of blood T cell repertoires in COVID-19. In the study overall: Donors in the United States, Italy and Spain gave samples during acute or convalescent COVID-19.

Profiled with immunoSEQ multiplex PCR; TCRdb holds only in-frame clones, not every one. The sample has around 160,000 clones; about four fifths are singletons. Per germline, CDR1 LGHNT and CDR2 FRNRAP. With 6 bases clipped from V and 6 bases from J, the junction kept 9 bases outside the gene matches. The length of the CDR3 is 15 residues. The chain recombines TRBV12-5 with TRBJ2-1, with 9 bases matching TRBD1. This clonotype was sampled from a human donor with acute or convalescent COVID-19. The donor label of this sample is uncertain. The sequenced sample was peripheral blood. The CDR3 spells CASGHRDRAPNEQFF. Here the CDR3 DNA reads TGTGCTAGTGGACACCGGGACAGGGCCCCCAATGAGCAGTTCTTC.